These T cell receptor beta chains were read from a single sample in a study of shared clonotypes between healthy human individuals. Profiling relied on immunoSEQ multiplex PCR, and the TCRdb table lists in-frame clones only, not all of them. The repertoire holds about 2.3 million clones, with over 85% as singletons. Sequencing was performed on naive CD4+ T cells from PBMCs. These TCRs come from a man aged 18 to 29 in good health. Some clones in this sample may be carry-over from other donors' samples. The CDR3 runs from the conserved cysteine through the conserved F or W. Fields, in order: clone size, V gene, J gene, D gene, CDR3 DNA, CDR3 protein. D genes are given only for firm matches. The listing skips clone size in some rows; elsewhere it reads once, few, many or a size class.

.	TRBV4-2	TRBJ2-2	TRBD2	TGTGCCAGCAGCCAAGCATATAGCGGGAGCACCGGGGAGCTGTTTTTT	CASSQAYSGSTGELFF
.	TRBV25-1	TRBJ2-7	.	TGTGCCAGCAGTGAATATATAACAGGGTCTGACGAGCAGTACTTC	CASSEYITGSDEQYF
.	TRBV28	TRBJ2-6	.	TGTGCCAGCTCCCCTTATACGCAGAGCTCTGGGGCCAACGTCCTGACTTTC	CASSPYTQSSGANVLTF
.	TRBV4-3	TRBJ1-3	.	TGCGCCAGCAGCCAAGAAAGTGGGCGGGGGGCCAACACCATATATTTT	CASSQESGRGANTIYF
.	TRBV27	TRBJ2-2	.	TGTGCCAGCAGTTTATGGCTAGCGAACAACACCGGGGAGCTGTTTTTT	CASSLWLANNTGELFF
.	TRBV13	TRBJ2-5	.	TGTGCCAGCAGCTTTTATAGGGGGAAAGAGACCCAGTACTTC	CASSFYRGKETQYF
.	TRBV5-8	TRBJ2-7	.	TGTGCCAGCAGCTTAATACGGCGCATTGCCTACGAGCAGTACTTC	CASSLIRRIAYEQYF
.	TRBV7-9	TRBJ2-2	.	TGTGCCAGCAGCGACACAGGGGGGGAGCTGTTTTTT	CASSDTGGELFF
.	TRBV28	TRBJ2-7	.	TGTGCCAGCAGTTCTTCCGGGCGGTCCGAGCAGTACTTC	CASSSSGRSEQYF
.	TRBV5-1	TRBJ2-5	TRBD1	TGCGCCAGCAGCTTAAACCTACAGGGGGGACAAGAGACCCAGTACTTC	CASSLNLQGGQETQYF
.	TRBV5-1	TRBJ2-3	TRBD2	TGCGCCAGCAGCTTGGGACTAGCGGGATTCTCAGATACGCAGTATTTT	CASSLGLAGFSDTQYF
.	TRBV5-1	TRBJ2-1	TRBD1	TGCGCCAGCAGAACCGGGACAGGGACCTACAATGAGCAGTTCTTC	CASRTGTGTYNEQFF
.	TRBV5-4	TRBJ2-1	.	TGTGCCAGCAGCTCGCCGGGACTCCTGGATCTTGAGCAGTTCTTC	CASSSPGLLDLEQFF
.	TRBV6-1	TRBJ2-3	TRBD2	TGTGCCAGTAGCGGGGAAACAGATACGCAGTATTTT	CASSGETDTQYF
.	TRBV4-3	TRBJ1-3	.	TGCGCCAGCAGCCCACAAGTTGGTGACACCATATATTTT	CASSPQVGDTIYF
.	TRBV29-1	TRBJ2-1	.	TGCAGCGTTGAAGGAAGGTTTGCAGTAGAGCAGTTCTTC	CSVEGRFAVEQFF
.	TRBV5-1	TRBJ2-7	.	TGCGCCAGCAGCTTGGCCAGGGACGAGCAGTACTTC	CASSLARDEQYF
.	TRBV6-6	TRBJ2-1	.	TGTGCCAGCAGAGATAGCGTAACCTACAATGAGCAGTTCTTC	CASRDSVTYNEQFF
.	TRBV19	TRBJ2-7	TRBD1	TGTGCCAGTAGTCCCGGGACAGGGTCTTACGAGCAGTACTTC	CASSPGTGSYEQYF
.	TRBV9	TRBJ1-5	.	TGTGCCAGCAGCGTTTGGGACGGACTCAATCAGCCCCAGCATTTT	CASSVWDGLNQPQHF
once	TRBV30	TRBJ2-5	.	TGTGCCTGGAGTGTACAGCGCTGGTACCAAGAGACCCAGTACTTC	CAWSVQRWYQETQYF
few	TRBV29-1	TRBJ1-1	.	TGCAGCGTTCATGGACAGCCGAACACTGAAGCTTTCTTT	CSVHGQPNTEAFF
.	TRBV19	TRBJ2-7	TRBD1	TGTGCCAGTAGTAGCCCGGGACAGGGGGCATACGAGCAGTACTTC	CASSSPGQGAYEQYF
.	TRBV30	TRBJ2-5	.	TGTGCCTGGAGTGCCGGAGAGACCCAGTACTTC	CAWSAGETQYF
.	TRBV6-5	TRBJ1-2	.	TGTGCCAGCAGACCCCGTGGGGGGGGGCAACATGGCTACACCTTC	CASRPRGGGQHGYTF
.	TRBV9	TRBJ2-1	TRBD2	TGTGCCAGCAGCGCCCAGGGCGGGAGCTCCTACAATGAGCAGTTCTTC	CASSAQGGSSYNEQFF
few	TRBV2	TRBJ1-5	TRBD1	TGTGCCAGCAGTGAGACAGGGGGCTATCAGCCCCAGCATTTT	CASSETGGYQPQHF
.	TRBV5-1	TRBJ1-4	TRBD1	TGCGCCAGCAGTTTGGGAGGGACAGGAGCTAATGAAAAACTGTTTTTT	CASSLGGTGANEKLFF
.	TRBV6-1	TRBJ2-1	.	TGTGCCAGCAGTGAACCCAATGAGCAGTTCTTC	CASSEPNEQFF
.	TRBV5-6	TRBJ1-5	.	TGTGCCAGCAGCTTGCTAGGGGACAAGACTAATAGCAATCAGCCCCAGCATTTT	CASSLLGDKTNSNQPQHF
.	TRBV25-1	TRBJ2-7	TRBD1	TGTGCCAGCAGCCCTCGGACAGGGGGGGCTTACGAGCAGTACTTC	CASSPRTGGAYEQYF
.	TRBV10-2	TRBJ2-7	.	TGCGCCAGCAACCCAACTCAGGGATCCTACGAGCAGTACTTC	CASNPTQGSYEQYF
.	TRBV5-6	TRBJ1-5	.	TGTGCCAGCAGCTTGTGGGCAGGTAATCAGCCCCAGCATTTT	CASSLWAGNQPQHF